These 2 T cell receptor beta chains share one sample of origin, sequenced in a study of low-dose radiotherapy and immunotherapy resistance in tumors. The time point: before trial treatment. Both TCRalpha and TCRbeta chains were reverse transcribed with V-gene-specific primers. For amplifying TCRs, the PCR ran for 15 to 20 cycles with Phusion, which was used together with a constant-region primer and the adapter on the V primers. TCRdb processed the reads anew with MiXCR; each CDR3 protein has one entry. This sample carries 60,000 to 90,000 distinct CDR3 sequences, around 30% of them seen once, and the ten largest clones take roughly 10%. The sequencing used PBMCs, collected before treatment. The source is a female donor with ovarian cancer.

This clonotype was observed many times. This CDR3 reads CASSTSSGNTIYF. The CDR3, as DNA: TGTGCCAGCAGCACAAGCTCTGGAAACACCATATATTTT. V and J are TRBV7-3 and TRBJ1-3; D unclear. This CDR3 region has 13 residues. The germline V and J ends were trimmed by 5 bases and 0 bases, with 5 bases remaining between them. Germline lookup yields CDR1 SGHTA and CDR2 FQGTGA.

The genes are TRBV13 and TRBJ2-3; D ambiguous. The germline V gene has CDR1 PRHDT and CDR2 FYEKMQ (reference sequence). Trimming removed 5 bases from V and 1 base from J, with 16 bases in between. CDR3 length: 16 residues. The CDR3 nucleotides read TGTGCCAGCAGCGGAGTAGGGATCTGGGGCACAGATACGCAGTATTTT. Translation gives CASSGVGIWGTDTQYF.